This record concerns one T cell receptor (beta chain) sequence. This specimen comes from a study of blood T cell repertoires in COVID-19. Whole-study context: In each case, the material was cDNA or gDNA derived from T cells, B-cell-depleted T cells, or PBMCs.

Trimming cost V 5 bases and J 6 bases, with 17 bases left between them. CDR3 size: 15 residues. The V gene's germline CDR1 is LNHNV and CDR2 YYDKDF (reference sequence). How the authors handled the data: Estimates of nucleated cell counts were drawn from the amplification of reference gene primers. The method was immunoSEQ multiplex PCR; TCRdb's version includes in-frame clones alone and lacks a portion of them. V and J calls and clone size come straight from that table; D and trimming were deduced from the DNA. The sample carries 180,000 or so clones, about 81% recorded once. The V gene is TRBV15, the J gene TRBJ2-1; a weak D match, TRBD2 (7 bases). The TCR originated in a woman of 80 years or more with COVID-19, enrolled during active disease. Material for sequencing was peripheral blood. The CDR3 loop is CATSGWGGLINEQFF. The CDR3 coding sequence is TGTGCCACCAGCGGGTGGGGGGGGCTGATCAATGAGCAGTTCTTC.